These 3 T cell receptor beta chains were sequenced from one sample in a study of CD4 T cells in relation to SARS-CoV-2 and coronaviruses. CD4+ T cells from unexposed donors were obtained before the COVID-19 pandemic (2011-2018). CD4+ T cells were isolated from the cells after around eleven days of culture. Antigens for these TCRs are unknown. The protocol was immunoSEQ multiplex PCR, while the TCRdb copy is restricted to in-frame clones and leaves out a portion. Among roughly 10,000 clones listed, roughly three quarters were seen once. Specimen: CD4+ T cells from PBMCs, cultured in vitro. Source of these receptors: a human donor in good health.

The rearrangement uses TRBV11-2 and TRBJ2-3; D not resolved. Trimming cost V 0 bases and J 7 bases, with 5 bases left between them. Germline V gene data show CDR1 as SGHAT and CDR2 as FQNNGV. The CDR3 covers 12 residues. The CDR3: CASSLDTHTQYF. The CDR3 region has the DNA TGTGCCAGCAGCTTAGATACCCATACGCAGTATTTT.

This sequence joins TRBV10-3 and TRBJ2-2; 8 bases match TRBD1. The CDR3 totals 16 residues. Germline V gives CDR1 ENHRY, CDR2 SYGVKD. With V trimmed by 3 bases and J by 7 bases, 10 bases remained unmatched. The CDR3 is CAISDQGAGGIGELFF. CDR3 bases: TGTGCCATCAGTGACCAGGGTGCAGGGGGCATCGGGGAGCTGTTTTTT.

The gene calls are TRBV6-5 and TRBJ2-1; TRBD2 matches 9 bases. CDR1 and CDR2 (germline): MNHEY, SVGAGI. The CDR3 has 14 residues. V lost 6 bases to trimming and J lost 5 bases; unmatched junction nucleotides: 5. The CDR3 coding sequence is TGTGCCAGCAGCCTAGCGGGAAAAAACAATGAGCAGTTCTTC. Translating it yields CASSLAGKNNEQFF.